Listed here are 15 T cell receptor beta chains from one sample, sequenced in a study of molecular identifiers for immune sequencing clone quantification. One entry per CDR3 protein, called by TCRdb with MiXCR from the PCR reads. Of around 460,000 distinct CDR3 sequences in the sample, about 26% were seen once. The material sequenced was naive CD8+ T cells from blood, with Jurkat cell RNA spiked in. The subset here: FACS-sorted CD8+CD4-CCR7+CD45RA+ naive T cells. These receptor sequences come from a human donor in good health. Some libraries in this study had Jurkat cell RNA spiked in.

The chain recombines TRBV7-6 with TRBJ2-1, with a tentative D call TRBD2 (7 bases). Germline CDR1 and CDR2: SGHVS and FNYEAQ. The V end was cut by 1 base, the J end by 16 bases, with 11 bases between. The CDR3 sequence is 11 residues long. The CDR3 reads CASSLEGGLFF. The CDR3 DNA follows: TGTGCCAGCAGCTTAGAGGGGGGGCTATTCTTC.

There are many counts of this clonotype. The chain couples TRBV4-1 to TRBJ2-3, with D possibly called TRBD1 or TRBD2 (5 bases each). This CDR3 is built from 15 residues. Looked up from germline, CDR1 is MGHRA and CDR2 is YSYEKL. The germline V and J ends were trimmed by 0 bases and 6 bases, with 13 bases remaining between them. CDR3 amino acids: CASSQEGVSLDTQYF. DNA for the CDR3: TGCGCCAGCAGCCAAGAGGGGGTTAGCTTGGATACGCAGTATTTT.

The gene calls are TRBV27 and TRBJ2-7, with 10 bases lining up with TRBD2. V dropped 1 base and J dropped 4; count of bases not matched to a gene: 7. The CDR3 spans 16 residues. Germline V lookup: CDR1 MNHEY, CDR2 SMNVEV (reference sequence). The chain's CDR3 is CASSLLQAGGPYEQYF. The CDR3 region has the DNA TGTGCCAGCAGTTTATTGCAAGCGGGAGGGCCGTACGAGCAGTACTTC.

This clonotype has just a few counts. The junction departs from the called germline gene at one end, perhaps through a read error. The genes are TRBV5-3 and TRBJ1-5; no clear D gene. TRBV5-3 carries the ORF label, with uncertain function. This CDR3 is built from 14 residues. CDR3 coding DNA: TGTGCCAGCAGCTTGACCGTCCAAGGTCAGCCCCAGCATTTT. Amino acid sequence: CASSLTVQGQPQHF.

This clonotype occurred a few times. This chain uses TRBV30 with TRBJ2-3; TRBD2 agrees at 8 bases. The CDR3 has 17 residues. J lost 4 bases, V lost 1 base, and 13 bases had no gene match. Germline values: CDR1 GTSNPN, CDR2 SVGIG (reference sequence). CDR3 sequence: CAWSEAGEVLLADTQYF. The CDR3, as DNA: TGTGCCTGGAGTGAAGCGGGAGAAGTCTTACTCGCAGATACGCAGTATTTT.

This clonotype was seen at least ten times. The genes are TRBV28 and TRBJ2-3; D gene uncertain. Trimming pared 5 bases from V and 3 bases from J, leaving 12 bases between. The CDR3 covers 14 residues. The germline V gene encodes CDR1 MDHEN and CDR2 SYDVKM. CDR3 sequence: CASSDPDVTDTQYF. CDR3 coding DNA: TGTGCCAGCAGTGACCCGGACGTAACAGATACGCAGTATTTT.

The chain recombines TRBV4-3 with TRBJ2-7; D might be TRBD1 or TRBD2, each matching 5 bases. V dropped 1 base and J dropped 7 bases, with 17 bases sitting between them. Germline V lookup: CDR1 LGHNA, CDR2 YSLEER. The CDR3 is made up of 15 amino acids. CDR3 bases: TGCGCCAGCAGCCAAGGATCCAGGGCGGGTCGGGAGCAGTACTTC. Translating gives CASSQGSRAGREQYF.

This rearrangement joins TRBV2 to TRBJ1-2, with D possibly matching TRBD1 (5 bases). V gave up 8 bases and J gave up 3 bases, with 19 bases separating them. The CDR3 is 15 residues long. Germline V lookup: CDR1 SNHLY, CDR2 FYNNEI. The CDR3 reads CASEQAGRIDYGYTF. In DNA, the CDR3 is TGTGCCAGCGAGCAGGCAGGGAGAATCGACTATGGCTACACCTTC.

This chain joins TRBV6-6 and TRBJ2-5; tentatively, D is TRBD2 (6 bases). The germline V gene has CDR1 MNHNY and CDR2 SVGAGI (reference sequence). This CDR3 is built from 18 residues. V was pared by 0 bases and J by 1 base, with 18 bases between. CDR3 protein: CASSYSGGTIPTQETQYF. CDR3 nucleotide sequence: TGTGCCAGCAGTTACTCGGGGGGAACGATCCCCACCCAAGAGACCCAGTACTTC.

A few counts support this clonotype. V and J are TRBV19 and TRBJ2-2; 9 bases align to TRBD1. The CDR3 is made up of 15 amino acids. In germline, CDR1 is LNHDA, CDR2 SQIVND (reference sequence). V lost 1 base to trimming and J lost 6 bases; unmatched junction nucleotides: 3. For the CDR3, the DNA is TGTGCCAGTAGTATAGGACAGGGGGTCGCCGGGGAGCTGTTTTTT. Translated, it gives CASSIGQGVAGELFF.

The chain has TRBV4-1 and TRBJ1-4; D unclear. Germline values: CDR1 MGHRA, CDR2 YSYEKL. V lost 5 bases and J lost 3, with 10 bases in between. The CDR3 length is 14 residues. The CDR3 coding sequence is TGCGCCAGCAGCAAAGGGCAGTCTAATGAAAAACTGTTTTTT. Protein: CASSKGQSNEKLFF.

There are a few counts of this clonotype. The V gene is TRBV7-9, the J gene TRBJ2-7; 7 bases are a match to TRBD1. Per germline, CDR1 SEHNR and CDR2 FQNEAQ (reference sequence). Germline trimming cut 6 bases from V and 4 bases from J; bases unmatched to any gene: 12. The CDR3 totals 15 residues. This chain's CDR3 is CASRPTTGEFYEQYF. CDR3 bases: TGTGCCAGCAGACCAACTACAGGGGAATTTTACGAGCAGTACTTC. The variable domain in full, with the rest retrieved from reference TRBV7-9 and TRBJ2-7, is DTGVSQNPRHKITKRGQNVTFRCDPISEHNRLYWYRQTLGQGPEFLTYFQNEAQLEKSRLLSDRFSAERPKGSFSTLEIQRTEQGDSAMYLCASRPTTGEFYEQYFGPGTRLTVT.

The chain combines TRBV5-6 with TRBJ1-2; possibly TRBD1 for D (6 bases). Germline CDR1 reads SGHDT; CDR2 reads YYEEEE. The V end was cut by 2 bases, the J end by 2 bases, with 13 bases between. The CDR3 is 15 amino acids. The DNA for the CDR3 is TGTGCCAGCAGCTTTCGGAACAGGGCGAACTATGGCTACACCTTC. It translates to CASSFRNRANYGYTF.

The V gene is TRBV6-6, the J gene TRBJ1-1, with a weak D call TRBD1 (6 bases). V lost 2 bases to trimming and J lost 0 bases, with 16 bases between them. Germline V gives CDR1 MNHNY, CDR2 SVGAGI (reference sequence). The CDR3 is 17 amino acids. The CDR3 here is CASSYPQGQSLNTEAFF. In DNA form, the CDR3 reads TGTGCCAGCAGTTACCCGCAGGGGCAGTCGTTGAACACTGAAGCTTTCTTT.

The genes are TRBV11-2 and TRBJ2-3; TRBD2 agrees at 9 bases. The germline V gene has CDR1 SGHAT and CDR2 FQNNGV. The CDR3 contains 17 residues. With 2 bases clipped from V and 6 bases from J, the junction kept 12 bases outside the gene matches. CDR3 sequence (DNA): TGTGCCAGCAGCTTATTGCGGGGGGGAGCCCGTCCGGATACGCAGTATTTT. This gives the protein CASSLLRGGARPDTQYF.